The 31 T cell receptor beta chains presented below share a single source sample, sequenced in a study of T cell changes during pregnancy in multiple sclerosis. Clones were read by immunoSEQ multiplex PCR, and TCRdb kept only the in-frame ones, dropping some. The sample contains about 38,000 clones, 85% to 95% of which appear only once. Sequencing was performed on CD8+ T cells from peripheral blood mononuclear cells, taken in the third trimester of pregnancy. The receptors originated from a female donor with multiple sclerosis, enrolled in a pregnancy study.

This rearrangement joins TRBV18 to TRBJ2-5, with 9 bases matching TRBD2. Germline V CDR1 and CDR2: KGHSH, LQKENI. CDR3 length: 14 residues. Trimming removed 5 bases from V and 5 bases from J; junction bases left unmatched: 6. CDR3 nucleotide sequence: TGTGCCAGCTCATCCGGGACTAGCTGGGAGACCCAGTACTTC. Residues: CASSSGTSWETQYF.

The chain uses TRBV9 and TRBJ2-1; tentative D call: TRBD2 (6 bases). The CDR3 runs to 16 residues. Between the trimmed V and J ends, which lost 4 bases and 2 bases, there was a span of 16 bases. CDR1 is SGDLS and CDR2 is YYNGEE in the germline V gene. CDR3 sequence reads: CASSPRGGSAYNEQFF. CDR3 in DNA: TGTGCCAGCAGCCCCCGGGGAGGTTCTGCCTACAATGAGCAGTTCTTC.

This chain links TRBV27 with TRBJ1-2; TRBD1 matches at 9 bases. Unmatched junction bases numbered 14, after V lost 8 bases and J lost 4 bases. The germline V gene encodes CDR1 MNHEY and CDR2 SMNVEV (reference sequence). There are 16 residues in the CDR3. This CDR3 is CASGLAGQGMRYGYTF. The CDR3 coding sequence is TGTGCCAGCGGACTAGCGGGACAGGGAATGCGCTATGGCTACACCTTC.

The rearrangement joins TRBV7-6 to TRBJ1-3; D is possibly TRBD1 (5 bases). This CDR3 contains 14 residues. V lost 4 bases, J lost 9 bases, and 16 bases lay in between. CDR1 and CDR2 from the germline V gene are SGHVS and FNYEAQ. The CDR3 DNA sequence: TGTGCCAGCAGCTCCTGGGACGGGGAGGGCACCATATATTTT. Its protein is CASSSWDGEGTIYF.

This chain connects TRBV4-1 to TRBJ1-6; 8 bases align to TRBD1. The CDR3 covers 16 residues. Germline lookup yields CDR1 MGHRA and CDR2 YSYEKL. V was pared by 0 bases and J by 6 bases, with 4 bases of the junction left unmatched. This CDR3 is CASSQESQGANSPLHF. The CDR3 nucleotides read TGCGCCAGCAGCCAAGAGAGCCAGGGGGCTAATTCACCCCTCCACTTT.

This chain uses TRBV18 with TRBJ2-7, with D maybe TRBD2 (5 bases). The germline gives CDR1 KGHSH, CDR2 LQKENI. The CDR3 is 14 residues long. V shed 2 bases and J shed 2 bases, with 10 bases lying between them. Here the CDR3 DNA reads TGTGCCAGCTCACCAACTGAGGGCACCTACGAGCAGTACTTC. Encoded protein: CASSPTEGTYEQYF.

The chain uses TRBV19 and TRBJ1-2; D not resolved. Germline lookup yields CDR1 LNHDA and CDR2 SQIVND (reference sequence). V lost 3 bases and J lost 8, with 13 bases in between. The CDR3 spans 13 residues. The DNA of the CDR3 is TGTGCCAGTAGTATTGGTATCGGGTCCGGCTACACCTTC. It is translated as CASSIGIGSGYTF.

V is TRBV6-1 and J is TRBJ2-2, with a weak D call TRBD2 (7 bases). CDR3 length equals 15 residues. CDR1 and CDR2 from the germline V gene are MNHNS and SASEGT. With 3 bases removed from V and 6 bases from J, the gap between germline ends came to 14 bases. The CDR3 loop reads CASSDLAGASGELFF. The CDR3 region has the DNA TGTGCCAGCAGTGATCTCGCGGGGGCTTCCGGGGAGCTGTTTTTT.

The chain carries TRBV7-6 and TRBJ2-3; 9 positions match TRBD2. Germline CDR1 SGHVS, CDR2 FNYEAQ. This CDR3 spans 15 amino acids. V was pared by 5 bases and J by 3 bases, with 6 bases of the junction left unmatched. The CDR3 DNA reads TGTGCCAGCAGCCCCCGGACTAGCGAAACAGATACGCAGTATTTT. Translating gives CASSPRTSETDTQYF.

The gene calls are TRBV7-3 and TRBJ2-2; D is ambiguous. Trimming took 5 bases from V and 7 from J, leaving 8 bases between them. CDR1 SGHTA and CDR2 FQGTGA come from the germline V gene. CDR3 size: 12 residues. The CDR3 nucleotides are TGTGCCAGCAGCCCAAACGGCGGGGAGCTGTTTTTT. Translation gives CASSPNGGELFF.

The chain links TRBV6-1 to TRBJ1-3; D is uncertain. In germline, CDR1 is MNHNS, CDR2 SASEGT. Trimming pared 0 bases from V and 0 bases from J, leaving 18 bases between. This CDR3 is 19 amino acids long. The chain's CDR3 is CASSEARPGIVYSGNTIYF. In DNA form, the CDR3 reads TGTGCCAGCAGTGAAGCGCGGCCGGGAATAGTCTACTCTGGAAACACCATATATTTT.

This clone was recorded only once. V usage is TRBV5-5 and J usage is TRBJ2-7; 8 bases fit TRBD1. V shed 5 bases and J 5 bases; nucleotides not matched to a gene: 9. The CDR3 is 14 residues long. Per germline, CDR1 SGHKS and CDR2 YYEKEE (reference sequence). The CDR3 is CASSWTGPPHEQYF. The DNA for the CDR3 is TGTGCCAGCAGTTGGACAGGGCCTCCCCACGAGCAGTACTTC.

The chain joins TRBV5-5 to TRBJ2-3; TRBD1 agrees at 10 bases. V dropped 2 bases and J dropped 5; count of bases not matched to a gene: 8. Per germline, CDR1 SGHKS and CDR2 YYEKEE (reference sequence). The CDR3 is 16 amino acids. In nucleotides, the CDR3 is TGTGCCAGCAGCTTCCCGACAGGGGGCGCGGAAGATACGCAGTATTTT. Residues: CASSFPTGGAEDTQYF.

The gene calls are TRBV5-4 and TRBJ2-3; TRBD2 aligns across 8 bases. Germline CDR1 SGHNT, CDR2 YYREEE (reference sequence). The ends lost 1 base at V and 0 bases at J; junction bases unmatched: 4. This CDR3 comprises 16 residues. CDR3 loop: CASSLKSSGSTDTQYF. The CDR3 region has the DNA TGTGCCAGCAGCTTGAAATCTAGCGGGAGCACAGATACGCAGTATTTT.

As regards this clone: Given the absence of the conserved phenylalanine or tryptophan at the CDR3 end, a read error is likely. It is unclear where the CDR3 begins or ends on the DNA, so no DNA is shown, and the CDR3 is as TCRdb lists it. The chain combines TRBV7-9 with TRBJ1-2; TRBD1 is the table's D call and was not checked against the DNA. 12 amino acids form the CDR3, both terminal residues included. Germline V CDR1 and CDR2: SEHNR, FQNEAQ (reference sequence). CDR3 loop: CASSFTGDAIIL.

This clone was seen more than once but under ten times. The CDR3 DNA sequence: TGCGCCAGCAGCCAAGTGCCGGGACAGGATTTTTATGGCTACACCTTC. Protein sequence: CASSQVPGQDFYGYTF. The rearrangement links TRBV4-1 to TRBJ1-2, with 8 positions matching TRBD1. CDR3 length: 16 residues. CDR1 is MGHRA, CDR2 YSYEKL, per germline. V lost 1 base to trimming and J lost 5 bases; unmatched junction nucleotides: 9.

V is TRBV4-1 and J is TRBJ1-2; no reliable D call. V dropped 0 bases and J dropped 4 bases, with 15 bases sitting between them. The germline gives CDR1 MGHRA, CDR2 YSYEKL. The CDR3 has 16 amino acids. CDR3 region: CASSQETVTYSYGYTF. CDR3 nucleotide sequence: TGCGCCAGCAGCCAAGAAACGGTAACTTATAGCTATGGCTACACCTTC.

The CDR3 DNA follows: TGTGCCAGCAGTTTGGGCACAGGGGTATTCGATGAGCAGTTCTTC. Translation: CASSLGTGVFDEQFF. This rearrangement joins TRBV6-6 to TRBJ2-1; 7 positions match TRBD1. With V trimmed by 4 bases and J by 8 bases, 11 bases remained unmatched. CDR3 size: 15 residues. Germline CDR1 MNHNY, CDR2 SVGAGI (reference sequence).

The V and J genes are TRBV5-1 and TRBJ1-4; possible D gene TRBD1, 5 bases. Trimming pared 7 bases from V and 8 bases from J, leaving 18 bases between. In germline, CDR1 is SGHRS, CDR2 YFSETQ. The CDR3 is made up of 14 amino acids. CDR3 region: CASSAGGMDEKLFF. In nucleotides, the CDR3 is TGCGCCAGCTCCGCGGGGGGGATGGACGAAAAACTGTTTTTT.

The genes are TRBV19 and TRBJ1-4; no clear D gene. Germline CDR1 reads LNHDA; CDR2 reads SQIVND (reference sequence). This CDR3 is built from 14 residues. V lost 5 bases and J 4 bases, leaving 11 bases between the germline ends. CDR3 residues: CASSPLEDNEKLFF. CDR3 sequence (DNA): TGTGCCAGTAGTCCCCTCGAGGATAATGAAAAACTGTTTTTT.

CDR3 nucleotides: TGTGCCATCCCTGGCACGGGGGATTCTTACGAGCAGTACTTC. Encoded protein: CAIPGTGDSYEQYF. The chain links TRBV2 to TRBJ2-7; a possible D gene is TRBD2 (6 bases). Trimming stripped 10 bases from V and 4 bases from J, with 20 bases between. From germline, CDR1 is SNHLY and CDR2 FYNNEI. The CDR3 sequence is 14 residues long.

The chain recombines TRBV5-1 with TRBJ1-1, with 9 bases matching TRBD1. Germline V CDR1 and CDR2: SGHRS, YFSETQ. Trimming cost V 0 bases and J 5 bases; bases outside gene matches: 2. The CDR3 spans 14 residues. CDR3 coding DNA: TGCGCCAGCAGCTTGGCCGGGACAGGGACTGAAGCTTTCTTT. It translates to CASSLAGTGTEAFF.

The chain employs TRBV30 and TRBJ1-2; D perhaps matches TRBD1 (5 bases). Germline CDR1 GTSNPN, CDR2 SVGIG (reference sequence). The CDR3 consists of 13 residues. V was trimmed by 5 bases and J by 6 bases, leaving 16 bases between them. The DNA of the CDR3 is TGTGCCTGGCAACAGGTACCCCTCAATGGCTACACCTTC. Translation gives CAWQQVPLNGYTF.

The chain recombines TRBV6-6 with TRBJ2-7, with D tentatively TRBD2 (5 bases). This CDR3 has 13 amino acids. CDR1 is MNHNY and CDR2 is SVGAGI in the germline V gene (reference sequence). V was shortened by 7 bases and J by 0 bases, with 10 bases between the two germline ends. DNA of the CDR3: TGTGCCAGCACCATCGGGATCTCCTACGAGCAGTACTTC. Its translation is CASTIGISYEQYF.

V usage is TRBV2 and J usage is TRBJ1-1; a possible D gene is TRBD1 (6 bases). Germline values: CDR1 SNHLY, CDR2 FYNNEI. The CDR3 consists of 15 residues. Trimming removed 2 bases from V and 6 bases from J, with 16 bases in between. This CDR3 reads CASSETAGVGAEAFF. In DNA form, the CDR3 reads TGTGCCAGCAGTGAAACGGCAGGGGTAGGGGCTGAAGCTTTCTTT.

V usage is TRBV15 and J usage is TRBJ2-3, with 7 bases matching TRBD1. The V and J ends lost 7 bases and 1 base, in that order; junction bases with no gene match: 8. Germline V gives CDR1 LNHNV, CDR2 YYDKDF (reference sequence). The CDR3 consists of 15 residues. The CDR3 DNA sequence: TGTGCCACCACCCCGACAGGGTCGGGCACAGATACGCAGTATTTT. Protein sequence: CATTPTGSGTDTQYF.

This chain uses TRBV4-2 with TRBJ1-4; D is possibly TRBD1 (5 bases). CDR1 LGHNA and CDR2 YNFKEQ come from the germline V gene. This CDR3 comprises 17 residues. Trimming took 4 bases from V and 6 from J, leaving 21 bases between them. The CDR3 region has the DNA TGTGCCAGCAGCCCCGCCCCAAGGGGATTCGAGGATGAAAAACTGTTTTTT. The encoded protein is CASSPAPRGFEDEKLFF.

The chain couples TRBV9 to TRBJ2-1, with D perhaps TRBD2 (5 bases). The germline V and J ends were trimmed by 4 bases and 7 bases, with 9 bases remaining between them. The CDR3 spans 12 residues. Germline CDR1 reads SGDLS; CDR2 reads YYNGEE. CDR3 nucleotides: TGTGCCAGCAGCTTCCGCGGGAATGAGCAGTTCTTC. Translating gives CASSFRGNEQFF.

The rearrangement uses TRBV13 and TRBJ1-6; 7 bases align to TRBD1. Germline V gene data show CDR1 as PRHDT and CDR2 as FYEKMQ (reference sequence). The CDR3 contains 14 residues. J gave up 6 bases and V 3 bases, and 2 bases lay outside the gene matches. CDR3 sequence: CASSLAGGNSPLHF. The CDR3 DNA is TGTGCCAGCAGCTTGGCAGGGGGTAATTCACCCCTCCACTTT.

The chain combines TRBV2 with TRBJ1-4; 7 bases agree with TRBD1. The CDR3 totals 15 residues. In germline, CDR1 is SNHLY, CDR2 FYNNEI. Unmatched junction bases numbered 8, after V lost 6 bases and J lost 4 bases. CDR3 loop: CASRQGRSGNEKLFF. The CDR3, as DNA: TGTGCCAGCAGACAGGGGAGGTCGGGTAATGAAAAACTGTTTTTT.

On this clone: This specimen includes other DNA sequences encoding the same CDR3. This chain links TRBV6-5 with TRBJ1-1, with a possible D match to TRBD1 (6 bases). This CDR3 comprises 15 residues. Germline lookup yields CDR1 MNHEY and CDR2 SVGAGI. V lost 0 bases, J lost 5 bases, and 13 bases lay in between. CDR3 sequence: CASSYSRGGGTEAFF. CDR3 DNA: TGTGCCAGCAGTTACTCGAGGGGGGGTGGGACTGAAGCTTTCTTT.